The TCR beta chain described here comes from a study of Ad26.COV2.S vaccination and SARS-CoV-2 variants. Study-wide points: Spike-specific TCR breadth was greater after Ad26.COV2.S than placebo. Responses of T cells in total may have been underestimated by the TCR breadth and depth analyses.

Profiling relied on immunoSEQ multiplex PCR, and the TCRdb table lists in-frame clones only, not all of them. The data show about 370,000 clones, approximately 91% seen once. J was trimmed by 5 bases and V by 2 bases; bases with no gene match: 8. This CDR3 region has 16 residues. From germline, CDR1 is MNHEY and CDR2 SVGEGT. Treatment given: 19 received Ad26.COV2.S at low or high dose, single or two shots; roughly five received placebo; per-sample allocation not given. Sampling took place 63 days after the first vaccine or placebo injection. On this clone: Its antigen is not known.

Sequenced here: peripheral blood, sampled in a trial of Ad26.COV2.S vaccine versus placebo. The receptor comes from a person aged 18 to 65 who received the Ad26.COV2.S COVID-19 vaccine or a placebo. The V call is TRBV6-2 or TRBV6-3, the J call TRBJ2-5, with 10 bases aligning to TRBD2. CDR3 residues: CASSYGSGGITETQYF. In DNA form, the CDR3 reads TGTGCCAGCAGTTACGGTAGCGGGGGGATAACGGAGACCCAGTACTTC.